This TCR beta chain emerged from a study of low-dose radiotherapy and immunotherapy resistance in tumors. Study information: Patients were treated with intravenous nivolumab at 240 mg every two weeks and were also dosed with ipilimumab at 1 mg/kg every six weeks. Intravenously given cyclophosphamide 200 mg/m2 followed a two-week schedule that placed each dose one day before radiation and immunotherapy.

With a V-primer adapter and a constant-region primer, TCRs were amplified for about 22 PCR cycles. In vitro transcription served to amplify the mRNA that had been isolated. TCRdb used MiXCR to reprocess the reads, holding one entry per CDR3 protein. The sample holds about 52,000 distinct CDR3 sequences, 33% seen once. The CDR3 consists of 16 residues. In germline, CDR1 is SGHTA, CDR2 FQGNSA. V lost 6 bases to trimming and J lost 1 base, with 16 bases between them. This clonotype has at least ten counts. The time point here: after trial treatment. Treatment denoted: LDRT plus nivolumab, ipilimumab, low-dose cyclophosphamide and aspirin (RACIN trial). The donors' treatment consisted of nivolumab, ipilimumab, aspirin, low-dose cyclophosphamide and low-dose radiotherapy.

The sequencing here drew on PBMCs, taken after low-dose radiotherapy plus immunotherapy. The V gene is TRBV7-2, the J gene TRBJ2-1; D could derive from TRBD1 or TRBD2 (5 bases each). This clonotype was sampled from a male donor with rectosigmoid adenocarcinoma. The CDR3 nucleotides read TGTGCCAGCAGGAACCTCCGGGGCTCTTCCTACAATGAGCAGTTCTTC. It codes for CASRNLRGSSYNEQFF.